What follows is one TCR beta chain and its context. Its recognized antigen is unknown. It has no much larger one-base neighbor in the sample; base qualities were not kept. These data come from a study of blood T cell repertoires in COVID-19 (dated by TCRdb to the early 2020s). At the level of the whole study: Samples covering the acute and convalescent phases of COVID-19 were provided by collaborators in the United States, Italy and Spain. The prospective study material was composed of cDNA or gDNA derived from T cells, B-cell-depleted T cells, or PBMCs. Subjects who had been exposed to COVID-19, were actively infected with it, or had recovered from it provided the deeply sampled blood TCRbeta repertoires that made up the dataset. The repertoires were released in a freely available public database meant as a resource for research on the immune response to SARS-CoV-2. The samples were drawn from two sources: the first 160 participants of the ongoing ImmuneRACE study, and over 950 subjects contributed by 6 global collaborators. Sample metadata almost always included a de-identified subject ID, COVID-19 status, age in years and sex. Where available, HLA class I and class II types were obtained from metadata supplied by the sample provider rather than from assay-based typing. What the study reported, not specific to this receptor: The amount of clinical and demographic metadata varied by source and participant and was provided uncurated.

The V and J ends are trimmed by 2 bases and 2 bases, leaving 7 bases between them. The CDR3 runs 13 residues from the cysteine to the phenylalanine. Only the CDR3 portion is preserved as DNA: 39 bases, with reading frame beginning at the first base. The germline V gene (reference sequence) yields SGHKS for CDR1 and YYEKEE for CDR2. Collaborating institutions collected whole blood in K2EDTA tubes following their own protocols. For TCRbeta analysis, collaborators shipped samples in one of three forms: frozen whole blood, isolated PBMCs, or DNA extracted from either of those sample types. The immunoSEQ Assay, a bias-controlled multiplex PCR, was used to amplify TCRbeta CDR3 regions from genomic DNA. Regarding the original processing steps: Within the assay, amplification of reference gene primers was used to estimate how many nucleated cells each sample contained. To quantify the absolute abundance of each unique TCRbeta CDR3 rearrangement, sequence reads were collapsed and filtered. For each sample, productive Simpson clonality was calculated by taking the square root of Simpson's diversity index across productive rearrangements. Entries here come from immuneACCESS through TCRdb and include only in-frame sequences with V and J called. Some clones fail to appear in such tables; in the studies checked, an unresolved V gene covers under half of the shortfall, and the cause of the remainder is unknown. D and trimming were read from the DNA, whereas the V and J calls and clone size are those reported in that table. For this sample there are about 400,000 clones; 85% to 90% appear just once. Around 2.9% of the sample is in the top ten clones.

What was sequenced was peripheral blood. Recombination joined TRBV5-5 with TRBJ2-5; no D gene can be assigned with confidence. This receptor was obtained from a human donor in a cohort sampled during active COVID-19. CDR3 sequence: CASSLLLQETQYF. The DNA sequence is as follows: TGTGCCAGCAGCTTACTCCTGCAAGAGACCCAGTACTTC.